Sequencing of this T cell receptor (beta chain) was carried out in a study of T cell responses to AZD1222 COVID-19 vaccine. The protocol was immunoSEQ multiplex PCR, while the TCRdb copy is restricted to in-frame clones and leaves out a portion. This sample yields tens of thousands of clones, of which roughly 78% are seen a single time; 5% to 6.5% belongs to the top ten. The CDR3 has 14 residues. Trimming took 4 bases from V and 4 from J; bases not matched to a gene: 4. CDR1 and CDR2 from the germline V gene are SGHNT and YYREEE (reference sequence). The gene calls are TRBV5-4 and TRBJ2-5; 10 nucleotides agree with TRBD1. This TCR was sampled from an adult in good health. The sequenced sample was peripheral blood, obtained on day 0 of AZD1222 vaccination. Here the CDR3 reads CASSRQGAGETQYF. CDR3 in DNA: TGTGCCAGCAGCCGACAGGGGGCGGGAGAGACCCAGTACTTC. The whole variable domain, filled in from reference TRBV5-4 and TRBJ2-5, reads ETGVTQSPTHLIKTRGQQVTLRCSSQSGHNTVSWYQQALGQGPQFIFQYYREEENGRGNFPPRFSGLQFPNYSSELNVNALELDDSALYLCASSRQGAGETQYFGPGTRLLVL.